Listed here are 15 T cell receptor beta chains from one sample, sequenced in a study of T cells in Graves' hyperthyroidism and ophthalmopathy. TCR beta CDR3 region amplification was performed from RNA transcripts. First-round RT-PCR of the TCR CDR3 relied on the HTBI primer set. TCRdb reanalysed the multiplex PCR reads using MiXCR and keeps one entry per CDR3 protein. Here the sample spans hundreds of thousands of distinct CDR3 sequences, less than 15% being singletons. The source material was blood. These receptors were taken from a woman aged 18 to 35 with Graves' hyperthyroidism.

This clonotype was seen repeatedly, ten times or more. A junction boundary mismatches the germline segment, possibly from a read error. The chain links TRBV28 to TRBJ2-7; 7 bases agree with TRBD2. CDR1 MDHEN and CDR2 SYDVKM come from the germline V gene. The CDR3 contains 11 residues. This CDR3 reads CASGDSYEQYF. CDR3 nucleotide sequence: TGCGCTAGCGGAGACTCCTACGAGCAGTACTTC.

This clonotype came up many times. The J gene is TRBJ2-3, the V gene TRBV25-1; perhaps TRBD2 as D (5 bases). From germline, CDR1 is MGHDK and CDR2 SYGVNS. The CDR3 covers 21 residues. Trimming removed 1 base at V and 0 bases at J, with 26 bases between. CDR3 sequence (DNA): TGTGCCAGCAGTGAATTACCCCCCCAGGCGGGCGAGCGAATAAGCACAGATACGCAGTATTTT. It codes for CASSELPPQAGERISTDTQYF.

Only a few counts were recorded for this clonotype. The chain carries TRBV5-6 and TRBJ2-7; D remains unclear. The germline gives CDR1 SGHDT, CDR2 YYEEEE. V lost 0 bases to trimming and J lost 6 bases, with 7 bases between them. The CDR3 has 12 residues. The DNA for the CDR3 is TGTGCCAGCAGCTTGGGGGATGCCGAGCAGTACTTC. It is translated as CASSLGDAEQYF.

A note on this clonotype: A much more abundant neighbour one base away suggests this may be a read error. The chain employs TRBV11-2 and TRBJ2-5; 7 nucleotides line up with TRBD2. Germline V gives CDR1 SGHAT, CDR2 FQNNGV. The length of the CDR3 is 15 residues. The DNA for the CDR3 is TGTACCAGCAGCCAAGCCACTAGCGACGGGGAGACCCAGTACTTC. Residues: CTSSQATSDGETQYF.

This clonotype was counted a few times. This chain links TRBV2 with TRBJ1-4; no firm D call. The length of the CDR3 is 11 residues. The germline V gene encodes CDR1 SNHLY and CDR2 FYNNEI. Trimming took off 2 bases at V and 9 bases at J, with 4 bases between the two ends. Written as DNA, the CDR3 is TGTGCCAGCAGTGAAACCCAAAAACTGTTTTTT. Residues: CASSETQKLFF.

Many counts were recorded for this clonotype. The CDR3 loop reads CASSQGPGRGTQYF. The CDR3 nucleotides read TGTGCCAGCAGCCAAGGGCCAGGTAGAGGGACCCAGTACTTC. The chain couples TRBV3-1 to TRBJ2-5; D remains ambiguous. Germline V gene data show CDR1 as LGHDT and CDR2 as YNNKEL (reference sequence). Trimming stripped 1 base from V and 7 bases from J, with 13 bases between. The CDR3 spans 14 residues.

This clonotype was detected many times. V gene TRBV28 combines with J gene TRBJ2-1, with D perhaps assigned TRBD1 or TRBD2 (7 bases each). Per germline, CDR1 MDHEN and CDR2 SYDVKM. V was cut by 4 bases and J by 7 bases, with 14 bases left in between. The length of the CDR3 is 14 residues. The chain's CDR3 is CASSSQGEGNEQFF. The CDR3 region has the DNA TGTGCCAGCAGTTCGCAGGGGGAGGGAAATGAGCAGTTCTTC.

This clonotype was recorded at least ten times. V is TRBV29-1 and J is TRBJ2-3; 7 positions agree with TRBD2. CDR3 length: 14 residues. Germline-derived CDR1 and CDR2 are SQVTM and ANQGSEA. The junction had 7 bases not matched to a gene; V was cut back by 3 bases and J by 4 bases. The CDR3 DNA follows: TGCAGCGTTGATCGGGGGAGGGGCCCAGATACGCAGTATTTT. It specifies CSVDRGRGPDTQYF.

The table lists this clonotype with many counts. The chain couples TRBV20-1 to TRBJ2-1, with 12 positions matching TRBD2. This CDR3 is built from 20 residues. Looked up from germline, CDR1 is DFQATT and CDR2 is SNEGSKA (reference sequence). The V segment lost 5 bases and the J segment 0 bases; nucleotides outside the gene matches: 17. The CDR3 region has the DNA TGCAGTGCTTCAGGGCCAACCGGGACTAGCGGGCTTAGCTCCTACAATGAGCAGTTCTTC. Its protein product is CSASGPTGTSGLSSYNEQFF.

The sample holds many counts of this clonotype. V gene TRBV7-9 combines with J gene TRBJ1-1; D not resolved. This CDR3 spans 12 amino acids. V was clipped by 2 bases and J by 8 bases, with 9 bases between them. From germline, CDR1 is SEHNR and CDR2 FQNEAQ (reference sequence). The DNA of the CDR3 is TGTGCCAGCAGCTTACGTCGAGACGAAGCTTTCTTT. Its protein product is CASSLRRDEAFF.

Comment on this clonotype: One end of the junction does not line up with germline, which may come from a read error. This chain links TRBV20-1 with TRBJ2-7; 7 bases agree with TRBD2. The CDR3 consists of 12 residues. In germline, CDR1 is DFQATT, CDR2 SNEGSKA (reference sequence). CDR3 nucleotides: TGCAGTGCCCGGGGGGTGTCCTGCGAGCAGTACTTC. Encoded protein: CSARGVSCEQYF.

This clonotype has ten or more counts. V and J are TRBV30 and TRBJ2-7, with D possibly TRBD1 on 6 matching bases. The CDR3 loop spans 13 amino acids. Germline assignment: CDR1 GTSNPN and CDR2 SVGIG (reference sequence). Trimming pared 2 bases from V and 8 bases from J, leaving 16 bases between. The CDR3 DNA reads TGTGCCTGGAGTAAGGGCCAGGGGCGAAAGCAGTACTTC. Its translation: CAWSKGQGRKQYF.

This clonotype was found many times. The V and J genes are TRBV12-3 or TRBV12-4 and TRBJ1-2; 7 bases match TRBD1. Trimming took 8 bases from V and 0 from J; bases not matched to a gene: 9. This CDR3 contains 15 residues. The CDR3: CASQTGSYTNYGYTF. In DNA form, the CDR3 reads TGTGCCAGCCAGACAGGGAGTTACACTAACTATGGCTACACCTTC.

The table lists this clonotype with many counts. CDR3 nucleotides: TGTGCCAGCAGCCCGCGGACAGGTGGCCCGACCCTGATAAAGAACACTGAAGCTTTCTTT. It translates to CASSPRTGGPTLIKNTEAFF. This chain uses TRBV7-9 with TRBJ1-1, with TRBD1 identical over 7 bases. The germline CDR1 and CDR2 sequences are SEHNR and FQNEAQ (reference sequence). J lost 1 base, V lost 5 bases, and 22 bases had no gene match. The CDR3 has 20 amino acids.

A few counts support this clonotype. The gene calls are TRBV6-2 or TRBV6-3 and TRBJ1-5, with 8 bases that match TRBD1. Unmatched junction bases numbered 4, after V lost 6 bases and J lost 0 bases. This CDR3 comprises 15 residues. Germline CDR1 and CDR2: MNHEY and SVGEGT. CDR3 in amino acids: CASSRTGFSNQPQHF. CDR3 coding DNA: TGTGCCAGCAGCCGGACAGGGTTTAGCAATCAGCCCCAGCATTTT.